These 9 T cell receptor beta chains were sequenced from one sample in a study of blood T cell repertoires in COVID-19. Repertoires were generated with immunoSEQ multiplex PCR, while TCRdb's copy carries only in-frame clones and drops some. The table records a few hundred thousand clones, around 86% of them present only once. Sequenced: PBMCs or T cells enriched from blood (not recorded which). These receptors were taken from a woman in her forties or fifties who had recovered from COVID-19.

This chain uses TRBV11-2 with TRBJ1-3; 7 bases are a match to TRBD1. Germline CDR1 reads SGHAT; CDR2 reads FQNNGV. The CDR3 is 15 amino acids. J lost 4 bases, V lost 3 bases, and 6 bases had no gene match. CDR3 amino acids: CASSLGQQTGNTIYF. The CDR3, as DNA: TGTGCCAGCAGCTTGGGACAGCAAACCGGAAACACCATATATTTT.

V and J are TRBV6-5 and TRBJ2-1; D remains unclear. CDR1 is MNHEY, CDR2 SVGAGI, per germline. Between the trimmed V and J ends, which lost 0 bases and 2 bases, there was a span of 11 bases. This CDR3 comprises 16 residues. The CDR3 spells CASSYSARNPYNEQFF. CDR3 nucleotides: TGTGCCAGCAGTTACTCTGCCAGGAACCCCTACAATGAGCAGTTCTTC.

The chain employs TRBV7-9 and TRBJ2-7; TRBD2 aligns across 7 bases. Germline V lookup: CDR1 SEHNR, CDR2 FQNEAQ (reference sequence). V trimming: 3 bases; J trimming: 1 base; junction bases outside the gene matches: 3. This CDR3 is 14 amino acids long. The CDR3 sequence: CASSLASGSYEQYF. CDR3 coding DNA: TGTGCCAGCAGCTTGGCTAGCGGATCCTACGAGCAGTACTTC. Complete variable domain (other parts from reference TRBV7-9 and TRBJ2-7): DTGVSQNPRHKITKRGQNVTFRCDPISEHNRLYWYRQTLGQGPEFLTYFQNEAQLEKSRLLSDRFSAERPKGSFSTLEIQRTEQGDSAMYLCASSLASGSYEQYFGPGTRLTVT.

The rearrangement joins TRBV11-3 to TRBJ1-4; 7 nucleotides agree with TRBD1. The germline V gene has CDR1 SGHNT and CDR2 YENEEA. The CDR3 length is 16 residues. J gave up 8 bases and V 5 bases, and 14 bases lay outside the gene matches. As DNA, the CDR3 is TGTGCCAGCAGCCCGCGGACAGGAGGGGGGCGAGAAAAACTGTTTTTT. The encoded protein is CASSPRTGGGREKLFF.

CDR3 sequence: CASSARVVYGYTF. CDR3 sequence (DNA): TGTGCCAGCAGCGCCCGGGTTGTCTATGGCTACACCTTC. The chain joins TRBV6-6 to TRBJ1-2; D not certain. The germline gives CDR1 MNHNY, CDR2 SVGAGI (reference sequence). V lost 6 bases, J lost 4 bases, and 12 bases lay in between. The CDR3 contains 13 residues.

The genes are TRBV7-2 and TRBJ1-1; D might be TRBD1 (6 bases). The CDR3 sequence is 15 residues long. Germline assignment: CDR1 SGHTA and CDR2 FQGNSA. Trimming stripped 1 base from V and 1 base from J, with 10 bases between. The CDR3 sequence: CASSLGTAKNTEAFF. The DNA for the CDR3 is TGTGCCAGCAGCTTAGGGACAGCTAAGAACACTGAAGCTTTCTTT.

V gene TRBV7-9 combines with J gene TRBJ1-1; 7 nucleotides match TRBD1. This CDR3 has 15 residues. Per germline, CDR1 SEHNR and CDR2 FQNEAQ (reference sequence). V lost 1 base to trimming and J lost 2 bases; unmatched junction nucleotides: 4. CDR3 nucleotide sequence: TGTGCCAGCAGCTTAGGTGGGACAGCCAACACTGAAGCTTTCTTT. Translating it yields CASSLGGTANTEAFF.

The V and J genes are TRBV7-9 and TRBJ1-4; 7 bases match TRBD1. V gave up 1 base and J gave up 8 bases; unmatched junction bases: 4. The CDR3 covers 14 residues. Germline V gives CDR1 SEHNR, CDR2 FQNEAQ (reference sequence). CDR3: CASSLGQGWEKLFF. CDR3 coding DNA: TGTGCCAGCAGCTTAGGACAGGGATGGGAAAAACTGTTTTTT.

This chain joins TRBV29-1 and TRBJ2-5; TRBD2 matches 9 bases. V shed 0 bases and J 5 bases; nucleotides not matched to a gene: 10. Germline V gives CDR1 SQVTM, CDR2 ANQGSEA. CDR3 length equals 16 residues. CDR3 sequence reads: CSVEDLGGGALETQYF. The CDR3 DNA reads TGCAGCGTTGAAGATCTTGGCGGGGGGGCCCTGGAGACCCAGTACTTC.